Each of the 13 T cell receptor beta chains below was sequenced from the same sample in a study of control samples from healthy donors and cancer patients. The repertoire was sequenced with immunoSEQ multiplex PCR; TCRdb's copy has only in-frame clones and lacks some. In the table there are about 150,000 clones, around 96% of which are singletons. The source material was blood. Every receptor here comes from a woman aged 40-49 years in good health.

The chain joins TRBV12-5 to TRBJ1-1, with a tentative D call TRBD1 (5 bases). The CDR3 runs 15 residues. V was cut by 6 bases and J by 2 bases, with 16 bases left in between. CDR1 is LGHNT, CDR2 FRNRAP, per germline. The CDR3 region has the DNA TGTGCTAGTGGGGGGTACAGGCTCCGTAACACTGAAGCTTTCTTT. Translating gives CASGGYRLRNTEAFF.

The V gene is TRBV5-1, the J gene TRBJ1-3; no clear D gene. Trimming took 0 bases from V and 0 from J, leaving 13 bases between them. This CDR3 has 17 residues. Germline V CDR1 and CDR2: SGHRS, YFSETQ. The CDR3 DNA reads TGCGCCAGCAGCTTGGCCTTTGGGGAGACCTCTGGAAACACCATATATTTT. Its translation is CASSLAFGETSGNTIYF.

In its sample, this clone was seen a few times. This rearrangement joins TRBV10-3 to TRBJ1-2, with unresolved D. From germline, CDR1 is ENHRY and CDR2 SYGVKD. The V end was cut by 6 bases, the J end by 4 bases, with 9 bases between. The CDR3 is made up of 12 amino acids. This CDR3 reads CAIRAAGYGYTF. The CDR3 nucleotides are TGTGCCATCAGAGCAGCGGGCTATGGCTACACCTTC.

The V call is TRBV27, the J call TRBJ2-5; 10 positions agree with TRBD2. V lost 1 base to trimming and J lost 5 bases; unmatched junction nucleotides: 13. CDR1 and CDR2 (germline): MNHEY, SMNVEV (reference sequence). The CDR3 covers 18 residues. The CDR3 nucleotides read TGTGCCAGCAGTTTATTCTCGGGGGTAGCGGGGGGCGTGGAGACCCAGTACTTC. Translation gives CASSLFSGVAGGVETQYF.

CDR3 in DNA: TGCGCCAGCAGTGAGGGGCTGAACACTGAAGCTTTCTTT. Translating it yields CASSEGLNTEAFF. This chain joins TRBV5-1 and TRBJ1-1, with D possibly being TRBD1 (5 bases). The CDR3 spans 13 residues. Germline assignment: CDR1 SGHRS and CDR2 YFSETQ. Trimming stripped 5 bases from V and 0 bases from J, with 8 bases between.

The V and J genes are TRBV5-4 and TRBJ2-7; tentatively, D is TRBD2 (5 bases). The CDR3 is 14 amino acids. Germline V CDR1 and CDR2: SGHNT, YYREEE (reference sequence). Trimming shortened V by 2 bases and J by 0 bases, and 9 bases separated the two germline ends. The CDR3 nucleotides read TGTGCCAGCAGCTTTGCCGGAGGCTCCTACGAGCAGTACTTC. Protein: CASSFAGGSYEQYF.

J is TRBJ1-1 and V is TRBV21-1; the D call in the table, TRBD1, was not verified against the DNA. TRBV21-1 is classified as a pseudogene. CDR3 length: 18 amino acids. CDR3 coding DNA: TGTGCCAGCAGCAAAGCGCAAGGGGGCAAAAATGGGAACACTGAAGCTTTCTTT. Amino acid sequence: CASSKAQGGKNGNTEAFF.

The chain carries TRBV19 and TRBJ1-2, with 9 bases identical to TRBD1. The CDR3 consists of 14 residues. J was trimmed by 7 bases and V by 3 bases; bases with no gene match: 6. Germline-derived CDR1 and CDR2 are LNHDA and SQIVND (reference sequence). This CDR3 is CASSMAGQGLGYTF. The CDR3 coding sequence is TGTGCCAGTAGTATGGCGGGACAGGGTCTTGGCTACACCTTC.

A few counts support this clone. CDR3 bases: TGTGCCAGCAGAACTGGGGGACTTGGGCCCCAGCATTTT. This codes for CASRTGGLGPQHF. The rearrangement links TRBV7-9 to TRBJ1-5, with D perhaps TRBD1 (5 bases). V was shortened by 6 bases and J by 9 bases, with 15 bases between the two germline ends. The CDR3 has 13 residues. Germline CDR1 and CDR2: SEHNR and FQNEAQ (reference sequence). Looking up the rest from reference TRBV7-9 and TRBJ1-5 gives the full variable domain: DTGVSQNPRHKITKRGQNVTFRCDPISEHNRLYWYRQTLGQGPEFLTYFQNEAQLEKSRLLSDRFSAERPKGSFSTLEIQRTEQGDSAMYLCASRTGGLGPQHFGDGTRLSIL.

The chain uses TRBV19 and TRBJ1-5, with D perhaps matching TRBD1 (6 bases). V shed 1 base and J shed 0 bases, with 10 bases lying between them. Germline values: CDR1 LNHDA, CDR2 SQIVND (reference sequence). This CDR3 has 16 amino acids. CDR3 sequence: CASSIATGYSNQPQHF. In DNA, the CDR3 is TGTGCCAGTAGTATAGCGACAGGTTATAGCAATCAGCCCCAGCATTTT.

This clone is termed medium-sized. The rearrangement uses TRBV7-8 and TRBJ1-5; 7 bases match TRBD1. V lost 5 bases to trimming and J lost 3 bases; unmatched junction nucleotides: 10. Germline loops: CDR1 SGHVS, CDR2 FQNEAQ. The length of the CDR3 is 16 residues. CDR3 in DNA: TGTGCCAGCAGCGTCCGGGGGACAGACCACAATCAGCCCCAGCATTTT. Its translation is CASSVRGTDHNQPQHF.

The rearrangement uses TRBV9 and TRBJ1-3; no definite D call. Trimming took off 0 bases at V and 2 bases at J, with 12 bases between the two ends. Germline loops: CDR1 SGDLS, CDR2 YYNGEE. The CDR3 contains 16 residues. In DNA, the CDR3 is TGTGCCAGCAGCGTAGAACCCATTGGGGCTGGAAACACCATATATTTT. It yields the protein CASSVEPIGAGNTIYF. The full variable domain, in which reference TRBV9 and TRBJ1-3 provide the parts outside the CDR3, is DSGVTQTPKHLITATGQRVTLRCSPRSGDLSVYWYQQSLDQGLQFLIQYYNGEERAKGNILERFSAQQFPDLHSELNLSSLELGDSALYFCASSVEPIGAGNTIYFGEGSWLTVV.

This chain links TRBV7-2 with TRBJ1-1; D unresolved. This CDR3 spans 15 amino acids. Trimming cost V 3 bases and J 0 bases, with 11 bases left between them. Looked up from germline, CDR1 is SGHTA and CDR2 is FQGNSA. The CDR3 sequence is CASSFVSGMNTEAFF. The CDR3 DNA reads as TGTGCCAGCAGCTTCGTGTCCGGGATGAACACTGAAGCTTTCTTT.